The rows below give T cell receptor beta chains drawn from one sample of a study of cytomegalovirus exposure and HLA in healthy donors. TCRdb's copy holds only in-frame clones and misses some; the assay was immunoSEQ multiplex PCR. The profile covers about 190,000 clones, with 65% to 80% appearing a single time and around 0.99% taken by the ten largest. The sequenced sample was PBMCs. The source of these receptors is a middle-aged woman in good health and CMV-seronegative. The CDR3 runs from the conserved cysteine through the conserved F or W. The D gene is left open where the match is weak. Where a row states a size, it is once, few, many or the class of an expanded clone; other rows omit it.

v_call: TRBV27
d_call: -
j_call: TRBJ1-4
clone_size: -
cdr3_nt: TGTGCCAGCAGTCCACCGAGGGAAAAACTGTTTTTT
cdr3_aa: CASSPPREKLFF

v_call: TRBV19
d_call: -
j_call: TRBJ2-3
clone_size: -
cdr3_nt: TGTGCCAGTAGTACGGCGGGTACGCAGTATTTT
cdr3_aa: CASSTAGTQYF

v_call: TRBV19
d_call: TRBD1
j_call: TRBJ1-3
clone_size: once
cdr3_nt: TGTGCCAGTAGTATCCCGGGACAGGGGGCGTACGGAAACACCATATATTTT
cdr3_aa: CASSIPGQGAYGNTIYF

v_call: TRBV7-2
d_call: -
j_call: TRBJ1-6
clone_size: -
cdr3_nt: TGTGCCAGCAGCTTCTTGGAACAGTATAATTCACCCCTCCACTTT
cdr3_aa: CASSFLEQYNSPLHF

v_call: TRBV9
d_call: -
j_call: TRBJ2-1
clone_size: -
cdr3_nt: TGTGCCAGCAGCCCAACGGGTTCCTACAATGAGCAGTTCTTC
cdr3_aa: CASSPTGSYNEQFF

v_call: TRBV5-1
d_call: TRBD2
j_call: TRBJ2-3
clone_size: -
cdr3_nt: TGCGCCAGCACTAGCGGGACACACACAGATACGCAGTATTTT
cdr3_aa: CASTSGTHTDTQYF

v_call: TRBV2
d_call: -
j_call: TRBJ1-1
clone_size: -
cdr3_nt: TGTGCCAGCAGTGAAGGCGAAATGATGATTGAAGCTTTCTTT
cdr3_aa: CASSEGEMMIEAFF

v_call: TRBV2
d_call: TRBD1
j_call: TRBJ2-7
clone_size: -
cdr3_nt: TGTGCCAGCAGGGCGACAGGGACCCACGAGCAGTACTTC
cdr3_aa: CASRATGTHEQYF

v_call: TRBV9
d_call: -
j_call: TRBJ2-7
clone_size: -
cdr3_nt: TGTGCCAGCAGCCCCGACTGGGGGGCCTACGAGCAGTACTTC
cdr3_aa: CASSPDWGAYEQYF

v_call: TRBV7-6
d_call: -
j_call: TRBJ1-1
clone_size: -
cdr3_nt: TGTGCCAGCAGCTACCGCGGCGAAGCTTTCTTT
cdr3_aa: CASSYRGEAFF

v_call: TRBV6-1
d_call: -
j_call: TRBJ2-1
clone_size: -
cdr3_nt: TGTGCCAGCAGTTCGCGGTACAATGAGCAGTTCTTC
cdr3_aa: CASSSRYNEQFF

v_call: TRBV5-4
d_call: -
j_call: TRBJ1-1
clone_size: -
cdr3_nt: TGTGCCAGCAGCCCGACAGGAGTCACTGAAGCTTTCTTT
cdr3_aa: CASSPTGVTEAFF

v_call: TRBV5-5
d_call: -
j_call: TRBJ1-2
clone_size: -
cdr3_nt: TGTGCCAGCAGCGCAAACCGGGTCTTAACTCGAGATGGCTACACCTTC
cdr3_aa: CASSANRVLTRDGYTF

v_call: TRBV5-1
d_call: TRBD1
j_call: TRBJ1-2
clone_size: -
cdr3_nt: TGCGCCAGCAGTCTAACAGGGGACTATGGCTACACCTTC
cdr3_aa: CASSLTGDYGYTF

v_call: TRBV7-9
d_call: -
j_call: TRBJ1-1
clone_size: -
cdr3_nt: TGTGCCAGCGGGCTGAACACTGAAGCTTTCTTT
cdr3_aa: CASGLNTEAFF

v_call: TRBV9
d_call: TRBD1
j_call: TRBJ1-1
clone_size: -
cdr3_nt: TGTGCCAGCAGCCCAGGGGACAGTGAAGCTTTCTTT
cdr3_aa: CASSPGDSEAFF

v_call: TRBV9
d_call: -
j_call: TRBJ2-5
clone_size: once
cdr3_nt: TGTGCCAGCAGCGCCTCGAGGGGGGGGGCCGGAGAGACCCAGTACTTC
cdr3_aa: CASSASRGGAGETQYF

v_call: TRBV5-1
d_call: -
j_call: TRBJ1-2
clone_size: -
cdr3_nt: TGCGCCAGCGGAGGGAGTAACTATGGCTACACCTTC
cdr3_aa: CASGGSNYGYTF

v_call: TRBV6-6
d_call: -
j_call: TRBJ1-2
clone_size: -
cdr3_nt: TGTGCCAGCAGTTTCCATTCAGGGGTAGGCTATGGCTACACCTTC
cdr3_aa: CASSFHSGVGYGYTF

v_call: TRBV4-2
d_call: -
j_call: TRBJ1-1
clone_size: -
cdr3_nt: TGTGCCAGCAGCCAAGATGGCCGGAACACTGAAGCTTTCTTT
cdr3_aa: CASSQDGRNTEAFF

v_call: TRBV27
d_call: -
j_call: TRBJ1-5
clone_size: -
cdr3_nt: TGTGCCAGCAGTTTATTCGGACGACAGCCAAAGTTTAATCAGCCCCAGCATTTT
cdr3_aa: CASSLFGRQPKFNQPQHF

v_call: TRBV7-8
d_call: TRBD1
j_call: TRBJ1-2
clone_size: -
cdr3_nt: TGTGCCAGCAGCTTAGCTGGACAGGGGGCGTTCGGTGGCTACACCTTC
cdr3_aa: CASSLAGQGAFGGYTF

v_call: TRBV7-6
d_call: -
j_call: TRBJ2-1
clone_size: -
cdr3_nt: TGTGCCAGCAGCTTAGGGCTCGAGGGTGAGCAGTTCTTC
cdr3_aa: CASSLGLEGEQFF

v_call: TRBV27
d_call: -
j_call: TRBJ1-1
clone_size: -
cdr3_nt: TGTGCCAGCAGTTTATCGAGGGCAGATGAAGCTTTCTTT
cdr3_aa: CASSLSRADEAFF

v_call: TRBV14
d_call: -
j_call: TRBJ2-7
clone_size: -
cdr3_nt: TGTGCCAGCAGCCAGGGGAGCGGGTTTTACTACGAGCAGTACTTC
cdr3_aa: CASSQGSGFYYEQYF

v_call: TRBV7-9
d_call: TRBD2
j_call: TRBJ2-1
clone_size: -
cdr3_nt: TGTGCCAGCAGCTCCGTAGCGGGAATACTCAATGAGCAGTTCTTC
cdr3_aa: CASSSVAGILNEQFF

v_call: TRBV5-5
d_call: -
j_call: TRBJ2-5
clone_size: few
cdr3_nt: TGTGCCAGCAGCTTGGCCCAGGGGATTTATCAAGAGACCCAGTACTTC
cdr3_aa: CASSLAQGIYQETQYF

v_call: TRBV5-4
d_call: TRBD1
j_call: TRBJ1-2
clone_size: -
cdr3_nt: TGTGCCAGCAGCAGGGACAGAACTAACTATGGCTACACCTTC
cdr3_aa: CASSRDRTNYGYTF

v_call: TRBV29-1
d_call: TRBD2
j_call: TRBJ2-5
clone_size: -
cdr3_nt: TGCAGCGTTGCCGGGGGAGGGGAGACCCAGTACTTC
cdr3_aa: CSVAGGGETQYF

v_call: TRBV6-1
d_call: -
j_call: TRBJ1-2
clone_size: -
cdr3_nt: TGTGCCAGCAGTGCCCGGGAGGATGGCTACACCTTC
cdr3_aa: CASSAREDGYTF

v_call: TRBV7-3
d_call: -
j_call: TRBJ1-2
clone_size: once
cdr3_nt: TGTGCCAGCAGCTTACCTAGCGGGGTCGGCTACACCTTC
cdr3_aa: CASSLPSGVGYTF

v_call: TRBV19
d_call: -
j_call: TRBJ1-2
clone_size: few
cdr3_nt: TGTGCCAGTAGTATAGAGAGAGGAGGGAATGGCTACACCTTC
cdr3_aa: CASSIERGGNGYTF

v_call: TRBV5-1
d_call: -
j_call: TRBJ1-1
clone_size: -
cdr3_nt: TGCGCCAGCAGCTCGGCGGGCGATACGAACACTGAAGCTTTCTTT
cdr3_aa: CASSSAGDTNTEAFF

v_call: TRBV6-1
d_call: -
j_call: TRBJ2-1
clone_size: -
cdr3_nt: TGTGCCAGCAGTGAAAGGTCTAGTGCTTCGTTCGATGAGCAGTTCTTC
cdr3_aa: CASSERSSASFDEQFF

v_call: TRBV7-2
d_call: -
j_call: TRBJ1-1
clone_size: -
cdr3_nt: TGTGCCAGCAGCTCGACAGTTGGTTTTGAAGCTTTCTTT
cdr3_aa: CASSSTVGFEAFF

v_call: TRBV29-1
d_call: -
j_call: TRBJ1-2
clone_size: -
cdr3_nt: TGCAGCGTTGAAAGGAAGGGTTTGGGAGCGACTGGTGGCTACACCTTC
cdr3_aa: CSVERKGLGATGGYTF

v_call: TRBV7-2
d_call: -
j_call: TRBJ1-1
clone_size: -
cdr3_nt: TGTGCCAGCAGCGCCAGGTCCGGGGTTACTGAAGCTTTCTTT
cdr3_aa: CASSARSGVTEAFF

v_call: TRBV9
d_call: TRBD2
j_call: TRBJ2-1
clone_size: few
cdr3_nt: TGTGCCAGCAGCCCTGGGACTACCCGTGGCTATGAGCAGTTCTTC
cdr3_aa: CASSPGTTRGYEQFF

v_call: TRBV7-2
d_call: TRBD1
j_call: TRBJ1-2
clone_size: -
cdr3_nt: TGTGCCAGCAGCTTGGATCCGGGACAGGAGCATGGCTACATCTTC
cdr3_aa: CASSLDPGQEHGYIF

v_call: TRBV18
d_call: -
j_call: TRBJ1-1
clone_size: once
cdr3_nt: TGTGCCAGCTCACTACAGACAGGAGCTAACACTGAAGCTTTCTTT
cdr3_aa: CASSLQTGANTEAFF

v_call: TRBV6-5
d_call: -
j_call: TRBJ2-1
clone_size: few
cdr3_nt: TGTGCCAGCAGTTACTCGAAGTCCGCAGGGTGGGATGAGCAGTTCTTC
cdr3_aa: CASSYSKSAGWDEQFF

v_call: TRBV11-3
d_call: TRBD2
j_call: TRBJ2-1
clone_size: -
cdr3_nt: TGTGCCAGCACGACTAGCGGGAAGTACAATGAGCAGTTCTTC
cdr3_aa: CASTTSGKYNEQFF

v_call: TRBV19
d_call: TRBD2
j_call: TRBJ2-1
clone_size: -
cdr3_nt: TGTGCCAGTAGGGTAGCGGGAGAGGTCTACAATGAGCAGTTCTTC
cdr3_aa: CASRVAGEVYNEQFF

v_call: TRBV10-3
d_call: TRBD1
j_call: TRBJ1-1
clone_size: -
cdr3_nt: TGTGCCATCAGGCCACAGGGGAGCACTGAAGCTTTCTTT
cdr3_aa: CAIRPQGSTEAFF